These 12 T cell receptor beta chains were all obtained from the same sample, sequenced in a study of post-analysis software for immune sequencing data. Findings and limits, study-wide: Among 5 or 6 TRBV segments more frequent in patients than controls were TRBV5-6, TRBV5-1 and TRBV20-1.

Unique molecular identifiers were built into the TCR beta cDNA libraries. From the PCR reads, TCRdb called clonotypes with MiXCR, one entry per CDR3 protein. The table includes roughly 700,000 distinct CDR3 sequences, about 27% detected once. These receptors' targets are unknown. The sample consisted of blood. The receptors were sampled from a girl under 18 with multiple sclerosis.

The chain uses TRBV27 and TRBJ1-1, with D tentatively TRBD1 (6 bases). V shed 2 bases and J shed 2 bases, with 12 bases lying between them. Germline CDR1 reads MNHEY; CDR2 reads SMNVEV (reference sequence). This CDR3 has 15 amino acids. CDR3 residues: CASSLVRGPNTEAFF. The CDR3 DNA is TGTGCCAGCAGTTTAGTCAGGGGCCCTAACACTGAAGCTTTCTTT.

There are a few counts of this clonotype. The rearrangement uses TRBV7-2 and TRBJ2-3, with D unresolved. Germline V gives CDR1 SGHTA, CDR2 FQGNSA. CDR3 length: 14 amino acids. V was cut by 2 bases and J by 4 bases, with 10 bases left in between. CDR3 in amino acids: CASSLLSSPDTQYF. In DNA, the CDR3 is TGTGCCAGCAGCTTACTATCCTCCCCAGATACGCAGTATTTT.

The chain uses TRBV12-3 or TRBV12-4 and TRBJ1-5; D remains unclear. V was cut by 0 bases and J by 5 bases, with 8 bases left in between. There are 14 residues in the CDR3. CDR3 sequence: CASSLAQGHQPQHF. CDR3 DNA: TGTGCCAGCAGTTTAGCGCAAGGCCATCAGCCCCAGCATTTT.

The chain recombines TRBV29-1 with TRBJ2-5; the match to TRBD1 covers 8 bases. Unmatched junction bases numbered 13, after V lost 4 bases and J lost 9 bases. CDR1 is SQVTM and CDR2 is ANQGSEA in the germline V gene. The CDR3 is made up of 14 amino acids. The CDR3 loop reads CSVAGQAPQGAQYF. The CDR3 DNA follows: TGCAGCGTTGCGGGACAGGCCCCTCAAGGGGCCCAGTACTTC.

This clonotype was picked up a small number of times. The chain employs TRBV24-1 and TRBJ2-3, with unresolved D. The CDR3 has 16 residues. The V and J ends lost 3 bases and 3 bases respectively, with 15 bases between them. Germline lookup yields CDR1 KGHDR and CDR2 SFDVKD. The CDR3 sequence: CATSDPQRQPTDTQYF. The DNA of the CDR3 is TGTGCCACCAGTGATCCCCAAAGGCAACCGACAGATACGCAGTATTTT.

This clonotype appeared a few times. The rearrangement joins TRBV20-1 to TRBJ2-2; 11 positions match TRBD2. Germline loops: CDR1 DFQATT, CDR2 SNEGSKA (reference sequence). The CDR3 loop spans 14 amino acids. V was pared by 3 bases and J by 6 bases, with 3 bases of the junction left unmatched. The CDR3 here is CSASSGRASGELFF. CDR3 coding DNA: TGCAGTGCTAGTAGCGGGAGGGCCTCCGGGGAGCTGTTTTTT.

This clonotype has only one observation. This chain joins TRBV11-2 and TRBJ2-4; 7 nucleotides agree with TRBD1. This CDR3 is 19 amino acids long. V lost 5 bases and J lost 0; bases outside the gene matches: 16. The germline V gene encodes CDR1 SGHAT and CDR2 FQNNGV. CDR3 loop: CASSARTGLRGLAKNIQYF. In DNA, the CDR3 is TGTGCCAGCAGCGCACGGACAGGCCTCCGGGGATTAGCCAAAAACATTCAGTACTTC.

The chain carries TRBV20-1 and TRBJ2-1; TRBD2 aligns across 8 bases. With 5 bases clipped from V and 2 bases from J, the junction kept 5 bases outside the gene matches. CDR3 length equals 14 residues. Germline CDR1 and CDR2: DFQATT and SNEGSKA (reference sequence). DNA of the CDR3: TGCAGTGCTCCTCCGGGACTAGCCTACAATGAGCAGTTCTTC. It yields the protein CSAPPGLAYNEQFF.

The gene calls are TRBV6-6 and TRBJ2-2, with unresolved D. CDR3 length: 12 residues. V lost 4 bases to trimming and J lost 6 bases, with 6 bases between them. The germline gives CDR1 MNHNY, CDR2 SVGAGI (reference sequence). The chain's CDR3 is CASSWIAGELFF. In DNA form, the CDR3 reads TGTGCCAGCAGTTGGATAGCCGGGGAGCTGTTTTTT.

This clonotype was counted a few times. The chain joins TRBV20-1 to TRBJ2-1, with TRBD2 matching 8 bases. CDR1 and CDR2 (germline): DFQATT, SNEGSKA (reference sequence). V was clipped by 1 base and J by 5 bases; unmatched bases: 16. The CDR3 contains 18 residues. The CDR3 nucleotides read TGCAGTGCTAGAGTGCGGTTGATAGCGGGGCTGGTTAACAATGAGCAGTTCTTC. Amino acid sequence: CSARVRLIAGLVNNEQFF.

V gene TRBV7-2 combines with J gene TRBJ2-6; unclear D gene. Trimming shortened V by 1 base and J by 13 bases, and 8 bases separated the two germline ends. The CDR3 length is 12 residues. Germline CDR1 and CDR2: SGHTA and FQGNSA. The CDR3 nucleotides are TGTGCCAGCAGCTTAGTCTATTGGGTCCTGACTTTC. Protein sequence: CASSLVYWVLTF.

This clonotype was observed a few times. This chain joins TRBV15 and TRBJ1-2; TRBD1 might be the D (5 bases). The CDR3 is made up of 15 amino acids. Germline CDR1 reads LNHNV; CDR2 reads YYDKDF (reference sequence). V lost 0 bases to trimming and J lost 0 bases, with 8 bases between them. As DNA, the CDR3 is TGTGCCACCAGCAGAGAGGGGCCTACTAACTATGGCTACACCTTC. It encodes CATSREGPTNYGYTF.